A selection of T cell receptor beta chains follows, all from one sample in a study of OX40 agonist ivuxolimab in advanced cancers. The assay was immunoSEQ multiplex PCR, and TCRdb's table has in-frame clones only and misses some. The sample includes some 35,000 clones, 70% to 85% of them seen just once. Source: CD4+ or CD8+ T cells sorted from blood, taken in a trial of the OX40 agonist ivuxolimab. The receptor source for this set is an adult with an advanced solid tumor such as melanoma, head and neck, liver or kidney cancer. Both conserved end residues are part of each CDR3. A D gene is named only where the DNA matches it firmly. Size is omitted from some rows. Given values are once, few, many or a class for expanded clones.

>TRBV11-2|TRBD1|NA|TRBJ1-1
TGTGCCAGCAGCCCCTTGCAGGGGGGGAGGACTGAAGCTTTCTTT
CASSPLQGGRTEAFF
>TRBV6-6|NA|NA|TRBJ2-5
TGTGCCAGCAGTCCCCGAGACAACGGGATGCGGACCCAGTACTTC
CASSPRDNGMRTQYF
>TRBV2|NA|once|TRBJ2-2
TGTGCCAACAAAGAAGGACAGACGAACACCGGGGAGCTGTTTTTT
CANKEGQTNTGELFF
>TRBV27|NA|NA|TRBJ2-1
TGTGCCAGCAGTTTATCCCAGAGCTCCTACAATGAGCAGTTCTTC
CASSLSQSSYNEQFF
>TRBV6-1|TRBD1|NA|TRBJ1-6
TGTGCCAGCAGGAAGTCAGGGGGCCATTCACCCCTCCACTTT
CASRKSGGHSPLHF
>TRBV9|NA|once|TRBJ1-2
TGTGCCAGCAGCGTAGGGGAGGGGAACTATGGCTACACCTTC
CASSVGEGNYGYTF
>TRBV19|TRBD1|NA|TRBJ1-3
TGTGCCAGTAGTACCGGACAGGTCTTCTCTGGAAACACCATATATTTT
CASSTGQVFSGNTIYF
>TRBV10-3|NA|NA|TRBJ2-1
TGTGCCATCAGGATTGTGGCTCCCGGGACCCAGTTCTTC
CAIRIVAPGTQFF
>TRBV5-1|NA|NA|TRBJ1-6
TGCGCCAGCAGCGGTGACAAGAATAATTCACCCCTCCACTTT
CASSGDKNNSPLHF
>TRBV28|TRBD1|NA|TRBJ2-7
TGTGCCAGCAACAACAGGGGGAGAAGCTCCTACGAGCAGTACTTC
CASNNRGRSSYEQYF
>TRBV28|NA|few|TRBJ1-2
TGTGCCAGCAGTTTCGGGAGGGTGTATGGCTACACCTTC
CASSFGRVYGYTF
>TRBV28|TRBD1|NA|TRBJ1-6
TGTGCCAGCAGTTTATCGGGACAGGGAAGTTCACCCCTCCACTTT
CASSLSGQGSSPLHF
>TRBV27|TRBD1|NA|TRBJ1-1
TGTGCCAGCCTCGCATCCACCAGACAGGGAAGGAACACTGAAGCTTTCTTT
CASLASTRQGRNTEAFF
>TRBV7-2|TRBD1|NA|TRBJ2-3
TGTGCCAGCAGACTGACAGGGGGAAGCACAGATACGCAGTATTTT
CASRLTGGSTDTQYF
>TRBV20-1|NA|NA|TRBJ1-2
TGCAGTGCTAGAGATCAGGCCGGCTACACCTTC
CSARDQAGYTF
>TRBV7-9|NA|NA|TRBJ1-5
TGTGCCAGCAGCATGATGGATCAGCCCCAGCATTTT
CASSMMDQPQHF
>TRBV5-6|NA|few|TRBJ2-7
TGTGCCAGCAGCCTCTTGGCCACCTACGAGCAGTACTTC
CASSLLATYEQYF
>TRBV4-1|NA|NA|TRBJ1-3
TGCGCCAGCAGCCAAGGGACAGTCCGCTCTGGAAACACCATATATTTT
CASSQGTVRSGNTIYF
>TRBV11-1|NA|NA|TRBJ1-1
TGTGCCAGCAGCTTTTTCGGGGCCAGGAACACTGAAGCTTTCTTT
CASSFFGARNTEAFF
>TRBV2|NA|NA|TRBJ2-1
TGTGCCAGCAGTGACACACTGATCAATGAGCAGTTCTTC
CASSDTLINEQFF
>TRBV9|NA|NA|TRBJ2-7
TGTGCCAGCAGCCCCAGGGGTTTGGACGAGCAGTACTTC
CASSPRGLDEQYF
>TRBV19|TRBD1|NA|TRBJ1-2
TGTGCCAGTACCGAGACAGGGTCCTATGGCTACACCTTC
CASTETGSYGYTF
>TRBV6-1|TRBD1|NA|TRBJ1-2
TGTGCCAACAACAGGGGAGGCTATGGCTACACCTTC
CANNRGGYGYTF
>TRBV30|TRBD2|NA|TRBJ2-3
TGTGCCTGGAGCACCATCGGACTAGCGACAGATACGCAGTATTTT
CAWSTIGLATDTQYF
>TRBV7-9|NA|NA|TRBJ1-1
TGTGCCAGCAGCTTAGTGACAGGAGAGAACACTGAAGCTTTCTTT
CASSLVTGENTEAFF
>TRBV28|NA|once|TRBJ1-5
TGTGCCAGCAGATCGCCCCATAGCACACGCGGGGAGCCCCAGCATTTT
CASRSPHSTRGEPQHF
>TRBV11-2|NA|NA|TRBJ2-7
TGTGCCAGCAGCTTAACCTACGAGCAGTACTTC
CASSLTYEQYF
>TRBV5-1|NA|once|TRBJ2-7
TGCGCCAGCAGCTCGGGATCTTTCGACGGAACCTACGAGCAGTACTTC
CASSSGSFDGTYEQYF
>TRBV30|TRBD2|NA|TRBJ2-3
TGTGCCTGGAGCCCCATTTGGGCCAGGCGGGGACTAGCGCCCACAGATACGCAGTATTTT
CAWSPIWARRGLAPTDTQYF
>TRBV27|NA|few|TRBJ2-7
TGTGCCAGCAGTCCCTTCCATCCGACGTCCGCCGAGCAGTACTTC
CASSPFHPTSAEQYF
>TRBV5-1|TRBD1|NA|TRBJ2-5
TGCGCCAGCAGCGCCGGGACAGGGGGGGAGACCCAGTACTTC
CASSAGTGGETQYF
>TRBV9|TRBD2|NA|TRBJ2-2
TGTGCCAGCAGCACAACCCGGGGAGTAGGACTAGCGGGGGATACCGGGGAGCTGTTTTTT
CASSTTRGVGLAGDTGELFF
>TRBV12-5|NA|NA|TRBJ2-3
TGTGCTAGTGGTAGGGGGGACACTAGCACAGATACGCAGTATTTT
CASGRGDTSTDTQYF
>TRBV11-1|NA|NA|TRBJ1-1
TGTGCCAGCAGCAACAGGCAAAGGGAGACTGAAGCTTTCTTT
CASSNRQRETEAFF
>TRBV19|NA|NA|TRBJ2-7
TGTGCCAGTACTGCAGAGAACGACGAGCAGTACTTC
CASTAENDEQYF
>TRBV28|TRBD1|NA|TRBJ1-1
TGTGCCAGCAGTTTTTCTTTGTGGATCGTCGGGGACAGCAACACTGAAGCTTTCTTT
CASSFSLWIVGDSNTEAFF
>TRBV5-1|TRBD1|NA|TRBJ1-1
TGCGCCAGCAGCCCCGGGACAGGGGCGGGGAACACTGAAGCTTTCTTT
CASSPGTGAGNTEAFF
>TRBV2|TRBD1|NA|TRBJ1-1
TGTGCCAGCAGTGAATTGGGACAGGGTATTTCTGAAGCTTTCTTT
CASSELGQGISEAFF
>TRBV5-4|NA|NA|TRBJ2-6
TGTGCCAGCAGCCGTCGGGAGTGGGGCTCTGGGGCCAACGTCCTGACTTTC
CASSRREWGSGANVLTF
>TRBV5-6|TRBD2|NA|TRBJ2-2
TGTGCCAGCAGCTTCCTAGCGGGGCTTAACACCGGGGAGCTGTTTTTT
CASSFLAGLNTGELFF
>TRBV6-5|NA|NA|TRBJ1-3
TGTGCCAGCAACAGGGCTGGCGGAAACACCATATATTTT
CASNRAGGNTIYF
>TRBV19|TRBD1|NA|TRBJ1-2
TGTGCCAGTAGTGATACAGGGGGCCTCTATGGCTACACCTTC
CASSDTGGLYGYTF
>TRBV7-2|NA|NA|TRBJ2-2
TGTGCCAGCAGCTCAATTAACACCGGGGAGCTGTTTTTT
CASSSINTGELFF